This T cell receptor beta chain appears in the sequencing data of a study of blood T cell repertoires in COVID-19. Whole-study context: T cells, B-cell-depleted T cells, or PBMCs provided the cDNA or gDNA that served as material.

Measured with immunoSEQ multiplex PCR; TCRdb has only the in-frame clones, and not every one. Here the sample spans about 150,000 clones, around 87% being singletons. Germline CDR1 MGHRA, CDR2 YSYEKL. V shed 6 bases, J shed 2 bases, and the junction held 8 bases outside the gene matches. This CDR3 region has 16 residues. In assigning cohorts, the study relied on participant-reported clinical history. Sequenced: PBMCs or T cells enriched from blood (not recorded which). The sequence came from a woman aged 40 to 55 who had been exposed to COVID-19. V usage is TRBV4-1 and J usage is TRBJ2-1; 9 bases align to TRBD2. Here the CDR3 reads CASRVSTSGTYNEQFF. The CDR3 DNA is TGCGCCAGCAGGGTCTCGACTAGCGGAACCTACAATGAGCAGTTCTTC.